Each of the 24 T cell receptor beta chains below was sequenced from the same sample in a study of blood T cell repertoires in COVID-19. TCRdb's table, derived via immunoSEQ multiplex PCR, lists solely in-frame clones and lacks some. Of tens of thousands of clones in the sample, approximately 80% are singletons; the top ten hold approximately 4%. Sequences were obtained from PBMCs or T cells enriched from blood (not recorded which). The receptor set was obtained from a woman in her 40s with acute COVID-19.

The chain employs TRBV18 and TRBJ2-3, with 13 bases lining up with TRBD2. Germline V CDR1 and CDR2: KGHSH, LQKENI. There are 18 residues in the CDR3. Trimming removed 3 bases from V and 6 bases from J; junction bases left unmatched: 12. The CDR3, as DNA: TGTGCCAGCTCACCCGGGACGGCGACTAGCGGGAGGTCCGATACGCAGTATTTT. It codes for CASSPGTATSGRSDTQYF.

The genes are TRBV5-1 and TRBJ1-1; possible D gene TRBD1, 5 bases. Germline assignment: CDR1 SGHRS and CDR2 YFSETQ. The V end was cut by 0 bases, the J end by 1 base, with 10 bases between. The CDR3 covers 15 residues. In DNA, the CDR3 is TGCGCCAGCAGCTTGGGGAGCAGGGCGAACACTGAAGCTTTCTTT. It is translated as CASSLGSRANTEAFF.

The genes are TRBV11-2 and TRBJ2-7; 7 positions agree with TRBD1. Germline CDR1 is SGHAT and CDR2 is FQNNGV. The V and J ends lost 4 bases and 5 bases, in that order; junction bases with no gene match: 5. CDR3 length: 13 amino acids. In nucleotides, the CDR3 is TGTGCCAGCAGCTGGGACAGATTTAACGAGCAGTACGTC. Translating gives CASSWDRFNEQYV.

The chain links TRBV9 to TRBJ1-1; 7 bases match TRBD1. This CDR3 comprises 15 residues. CDR1 and CDR2 from the germline V gene are SGDLS and YYNGEE. The V gene end was trimmed by 4 bases and the J gene end by 4 bases; junction bases not matched to a gene: 10. The CDR3 is CASSPVDRAGTEAFF. The DNA for the CDR3 is TGTGCCAGCAGCCCAGTAGACAGGGCGGGCACTGAAGCTTTCTTT.

This chain joins TRBV7-3 and TRBJ1-2; D is unresolved. The CDR3 is made up of 13 amino acids. Trimming shortened V by 2 bases and J by 6 bases, and 10 bases separated the two germline ends. Germline V gene sequence: CDR1 SGHTA, CDR2 FQGTGA. CDR3 nucleotide sequence: TGTGCCAGCAGCTTAGTCCCGGAGAATGGCTACACCTTC. Translating gives CASSLVPENGYTF.

The rearrangement uses TRBV28 and TRBJ2-1, with 10 bases identical to TRBD2. V was pared by 0 bases and J by 4 bases, with 6 bases of the junction left unmatched. In germline, CDR1 is MDHEN, CDR2 SYDVKM. This CDR3 contains 17 residues. The chain's CDR3 is CASSLWPTSGSYNEQFF. In DNA, the CDR3 is TGTGCCAGCAGTTTATGGCCGACTAGCGGGTCTTACAATGAGCAGTTCTTC. Drawing the rest from reference TRBV28 and TRBJ2-1, the complete variable domain is DVKVTQSSRYLVKRTGEKVFLECVQDMDHENMFWYRQDPGLGLRLIYFSYDVKMKEKGDIPEGYSVSREKKERFSLILESASTNQTSMYLCASSLWPTSGSYNEQFFGPGTRLTVL.

The chain joins TRBV19 to TRBJ1-5, with 7 positions matching TRBD1. There are 16 residues in the CDR3. V lost 4 bases, J lost 0 bases, and 6 bases stayed unmatched. CDR1 and CDR2 from the germline V gene are LNHDA and SQIVND (reference sequence). CDR3 DNA: TGTGCCAGTAGTACGATCGGGACAGTTAGCAATCAGCCCCAGCATTTT. Its translation is CASSTIGTVSNQPQHF.

This clone was picked up one time. This chain's CDR3 is CASRGQALAKNIQYF. Here the CDR3 DNA reads TGTGCCAGCCGGGGACAGGCCCTAGCCAAAAACATTCAGTACTTC. The chain uses TRBV28 and TRBJ2-4; TRBD1 agrees at 8 bases. The CDR3 runs 15 residues. The germline V gene encodes CDR1 MDHEN and CDR2 SYDVKM. The V gene end was trimmed by 8 bases and the J gene end by 0 bases; junction bases not matched to a gene: 6.

The chain recombines TRBV7-9 with TRBJ1-6; no reliable D call. The ends were cut back, 8 bases at V and 7 bases at J, with 12 bases in the middle. CDR1 and CDR2 (germline): SEHNR, FQNEAQ (reference sequence). The CDR3 sequence is 13 residues long. The CDR3 nucleotides read TGTGCCAGCCGGGAGGTGGGGAATTCACCCCTCCACTTT. It translates to CASREVGNSPLHF.

The table lists this clone with a few counts. The chain employs TRBV2 and TRBJ1-5, with D possibly TRBD1 on 6 matching bases. CDR3 length equals 14 residues. The germline V and J ends were trimmed by 3 bases and 6 bases, with 12 bases remaining between them. Germline V lookup: CDR1 SNHLY, CDR2 FYNNEI. CDR3 sequence (DNA): TGTGCCAGCAGTGATCAGGACAGTCTTCAGCCCCAGCATTTT. As protein: CASSDQDSLQPQHF.

J is TRBJ1-2 and V is TRBV5-8, with TRBD1 as a possible D gene (6 bases). The germline V and J ends were trimmed by 5 bases and 10 bases, with 15 bases remaining between them. The germline CDR1 and CDR2 sequences are SGHTS and YDEGEE. This CDR3 spans 12 amino acids. The CDR3 sequence is CASRRTAANYTF. DNA for the CDR3: TGTGCCAGCAGACGGACAGCAGCTAACTACACCTTC. Looking up the rest from reference TRBV5-8 and TRBJ1-2 gives the full variable domain: EAGVTQSPTHLIKTRGQQATLRCSPISGHTSVYWYQQALGLGLQFLLWYDEGEERNRGNFPPRFSGRQFPNYSSELNVNALELEDSALYLCASRRTAANYTFGSGTRLTVV.

The rearrangement links TRBV28 to TRBJ1-2, with 8 nucleotides matching TRBD1. V dropped 6 bases and J dropped 6; count of bases not matched to a gene: 6. This CDR3 is built from 13 residues. Germline V CDR1 and CDR2: MDHEN, SYDVKM. DNA for the CDR3: TGTGCCAGCAGCCCGACAGGGGTAGATGGCTACACCTTC. Translation: CASSPTGVDGYTF.

This chain links TRBV5-6 with TRBJ2-7, with TRBD2 identical over 8 bases. CDR3 length: 16 amino acids. Germline V gives CDR1 SGHDT, CDR2 YYEEEE. V lost 1 base to trimming and J lost 0 bases; unmatched junction nucleotides: 6. The CDR3 loop is CASSLSGGVLSYEQYV. The CDR3 DNA is TGTGCCAGCAGCTTGTCGGGAGGGGTCCTCTCCTACGAGCAGTACGTC.

The chain uses TRBV29-1 and TRBJ2-1; 9 bases fit TRBD1. J lost 6 bases, V lost 6 bases, and 6 bases had no gene match. The CDR3 sequence is 13 residues long. Germline CDR1 and CDR2: SQVTM and ANQGSEA. CDR3 in amino acids: CSVPGQGSNEQFF. The CDR3 DNA follows: TGCAGCGTCCCGGGACAGGGCAGCAATGAGCAGTTCTTC.

In this sample, this clone is large. V is TRBV10-3 and J is TRBJ2-7; 10 bases are shared with TRBD2. Trimming cost V 0 bases and J 7 bases; bases outside gene matches: 12. The CDR3 has 17 residues. Looked up from germline, CDR1 is ENHRY and CDR2 is SYGVKD. The CDR3 DNA reads TGTGCCATCAGTGAGTCGTTTATGGGGACTAGCGACTGGGAGCAGTACTTC. It codes for CAISESFMGTSDWEQYF.

The chain couples TRBV6-4 to TRBJ2-5; 7 bases agree with TRBD1. The germline gives CDR1 MRHNA, CDR2 SNTAGT. The V segment lost 5 bases and the J segment 3 bases; nucleotides outside the gene matches: 3. CDR3 size: 13 residues. The CDR3 coding sequence is TGTGCCAGCAGTCGGGACAGCAAAGAGACCCAGTACTTC. Translation gives CASSRDSKETQYF.

The chain couples TRBV3-1 (or the pseudogene TRBV3-2) to TRBJ2-7; 7 nucleotides agree with TRBD1. This CDR3 spans 16 amino acids. After removal of 0 bases from V and 3 bases from J, the junction contained 8 bases not matched to a gene. Germline V gene sequence: CDR1 LGHDT, CDR2 YNNKEL (reference sequence). CDR3 in DNA: TGTGCCAGCAGCCAAGATGTGGCAGGGGGTATCTACGAGCAGTACTTC. This translates into CASSQDVAGGIYEQYF.

This chain links TRBV29-1 with TRBJ1-2; 7 bases map to TRBD1. Per the germline V gene, CDR1 is SQVTM and CDR2 is ANQGSEA. The CDR3 has 14 residues. The junction had 12 bases not matched to a gene; V was cut back by 7 bases and J by 4 bases. The CDR3 reads CSAEGPGTAYGYTF. In nucleotides, the CDR3 is TGCAGCGCCGAGGGCCCCGGGACAGCCTATGGCTACACCTTC.

The chain links TRBV29-1 to TRBJ2-4, with 8 bases that match TRBD1. CDR1 is SQVTM, CDR2 ANQGSEA, per germline. V trimming: 4 bases; J trimming: 0 bases; junction bases outside the gene matches: 2. The CDR3 runs 14 residues. The CDR3 DNA follows: TGCAGCGTTGGTGACAGGGGAGCCAAAAACATTCAGTACTTC. It codes for CSVGDRGAKNIQYF.

This clone was seen just once. The gene calls are TRBV11-2 and TRBJ1-2, with 9 bases matching TRBD1. Unmatched junction bases numbered 7, after V lost 4 bases and J lost 7 bases. This CDR3 contains 14 residues. From germline, CDR1 is SGHAT and CDR2 FQNNGV. CDR3 DNA sequence: TGTGCCAGCAGCTCGCGACAGGGGGGGGTTGGCTACACCTTC. Protein sequence: CASSSRQGGVGYTF.

CDR3 DNA: TGTGCCAGCCAAGGGACTAGCGGGGGGAGCCTTCCGACCCAGTACTTC. It encodes CASQGTSGGSLPTQYF. The gene calls are TRBV2 and TRBJ2-5; 15 bases map to TRBD2. The CDR3 is made up of 16 amino acids. V lost 8 bases, J lost 7 bases, and 11 bases stayed unmatched. Germline CDR1 and CDR2: SNHLY and FYNNEI.

This clone was detected once. The chain links TRBV29-1 to TRBJ1-3; D uncertain. Germline values: CDR1 SQVTM, CDR2 ANQGSEA. Deletions cut 4 bases from V and 3 bases from J, with 13 bases between. The length of the CDR3 is 14 residues. CDR3 bases: TGCAGCGTTGCCTCGTCAGGAGGTGGAAACACCATATATTTT. This gives the protein CSVASSGGGNTIYF.

The chain carries TRBV12-3 or TRBV12-4 and TRBJ2-4, with D possibly matching TRBD2 (5 bases). The V and J ends lost 3 bases and 9 bases respectively, with 12 bases between them. CDR3 length: 13 amino acids. In DNA, the CDR3 is TGTGCCAGCAGTTTGAGTGGCGGAGGCATTCAGTACTTC. Amino acid sequence: CASSLSGGGIQYF.

The CDR3 bases are TGTGCCAGCAGTTACTTCTGGACAGGGGGTGAAAAACTGTTTTTT. Protein: CASSYFWTGGEKLFF. The chain links TRBV6-6 to TRBJ1-4; TRBD1 aligns across 10 bases. The germline V gene has CDR1 MNHNY and CDR2 SVGAGI (reference sequence). Losses at the gene ends were 1 base for V and 7 bases for J; bases not matched to a gene: 3. The CDR3 runs to 15 residues.